Listed below are T cell receptor beta chains from one sample, sequenced in a study of tumor-infiltrating lymphocytes in localized non-small cell lung cancer. Data came from immunoSEQ multiplex PCR; TCRdb stores just in-frame clones and leaves some out. The sample has about 14,000 clones; 82% are singletons. Sequencing was carried out using lung tumor tissue. The receptors were gathered from a human donor with non-small cell lung cancer. CDR3s leave out the opening cysteine and the closing phenylalanine or tryptophan.

V	J	CDR3
TRBV2	TRBJ2-3	ASEDRGRGDTQY
TRBV5-6	TRBJ1-3	ASSLGRAVTGNTIY
TRBV6-1	TRBJ1-2	ASIRSGRNYGYT
TRBV15	TRBJ1-2	ATSRDSSGYT
TRBV29-1	TRBJ2-2	SVDKGTGELF
TRBV28	TRBJ1-1	ASSLSLGDTEAF
TRBV11-3	TRBJ2-3	ASSFHTDTQY
TRBV19	TRBJ1-2	ASSIRRQGREGYT
TRBV19	TRBJ1-6	ASSIAGQGLTPLH
TRBV5-1	TRBJ1-2	ASSPDGVGYGYT
TRBV5-1	TRBJ2-3	ASTVSGSRGPDTQY
TRBV28	TRBJ1-4	ASSPGGADEKLF
TRBV27	TRBJ2-2	ASRGTGTGELF
TRBV7-2	TRBJ2-3	ASSPRTILAGQY
TRBV10-3	TRBJ2-5	AISERQGTQETQY